This TCR beta chain was found in a study of blood T cells in healthy people across ages. About this clonotype: Its target is not known.

Study-wide results and caveats: Shifts in expanded clonotypes may have been confounded by donor CMV status, which was unknown.

The CDR3 extends over 14 amino acids. CDR1 and CDR2 from the germline V gene are KGHDR and SFDVKD. Trimming left V 9 bases short and J 9 bases short, with 20 bases between. Next came a second PCR, run for about 7 to 12 cycles, which used a sample-barcoded 5' primer along with a J-beta primer mix. From the 5' RACE reads, TCRdb called clonotypes with MiXCR, one entry per CDR3 protein. In the table there are 1 million or so distinct CDR3 sequences, approximately 26% of which are singletons. These data were also filed under a second study, of T cells of mothers and their children. That source reports: Each child contributed around 3 million TCR beta CDR3 reads, while each mother contributed over 10 million.

The chain employs TRBV24-1 and TRBJ2-1, with D possibly being TRBD2 (7 bases). The receptor comes from a girl aged 2-15 years in good health. Material: blood. CDR3 DNA: TGTGCCACCCGTCCGGGGGGCAGGTGGAGTGAGCAGTTCTTC. It is translated as CATRPGGRWSEQFF.